One and the same sample provided the 13 T cell receptor beta chains below, sequenced in a study of response to subunit inactivated influenza vaccine. TCRdb called the RT-PCR reads again in MiXCR, with one record for every CDR3 protein. The top ten clones hold 10% of a sample with 700,000 to 900,000 distinct CDR3 sequences, less than 25% of them seen once. The specimen comprised PBMCs from blood, sampled about 5 days after vaccination. All receptors derive from a man in his forties or fifties who received an inactivated influenza vaccine.

The chain employs TRBV10-3 and TRBJ2-1, with 11 bases identical to TRBD2. CDR3 length: 16 amino acids. Germline CDR1 and CDR2: ENHRY and SYGVKD. The V and J ends lost 3 bases and 4 bases, in that order; junction bases with no gene match: 5. The DNA of the CDR3 is TGTGCCATCAGTGAACTGACTAGCGGGGAGTACAATGAGCAGTTCTTC. It is translated as CAISELTSGEYNEQFF.

This clonotype was seen repeatedly, ten times or more. This CDR3 reads CAIGETGTEQFF. CDR3 DNA sequence: TGTGCCATCGGGGAGACAGGGACTGAGCAGTTCTTC. The chain carries TRBV10-3 and TRBJ2-1; 7 bases agree with TRBD1. The J segment lost 9 bases and the V segment lost 8 bases, leaving 7 bases of the junction unmatched. From germline, CDR1 is ENHRY and CDR2 SYGVKD. The CDR3 consists of 12 residues.

This clonotype was seen a few times. V gene TRBV24-1 combines with J gene TRBJ1-2; 9 bases line up with TRBD1. In germline, CDR1 is KGHDR, CDR2 SFDVKD. The CDR3 spans 16 residues. V was pared by 0 bases and J by 8 bases, with 9 bases of the junction left unmatched. CDR3 sequence: CATSDLRTGVGYGYTF. In DNA, the CDR3 is TGTGCCACCAGTGATTTGCGGACAGGGGTTGGGTACGGCTACACCTTC.

The sample holds many counts of this clonotype. V and J are TRBV12-3 or TRBV12-4 and TRBJ2-2, with 9 positions matching TRBD2. V shed 2 bases, J shed 7 bases, and the junction held 8 bases outside the gene matches. There are 16 residues in the CDR3. The DNA of the CDR3 is TGTGCCAGCAGTTTACAGAGCGGGGGGCTGCTCGGGGAGCTGTTTTTT. This encodes CASSLQSGGLLGELFF.

The rearrangement links TRBV6-2 or TRBV6-3 to TRBJ2-3, with D unresolved. Trimming took off 6 bases at V and 4 bases at J, with 8 bases between the two ends. This CDR3 is 12 amino acids long. CDR1 MNHEY and CDR2 SVGEGT come from the germline V gene. The DNA of the CDR3 is TGTGCCAGCAGCCGAAGGGCAGATACGCAGTATTTT. Translating gives CASSRRADTQYF.

In its sample, this clonotype was seen a few times. The CDR3 DNA follows: TGCAGTGCTAGAGGAGAGTTGCCTACAGGGGGCTACACAGAGACCCAGTACTTC. Amino acid sequence: CSARGELPTGGYTETQYF. The gene calls are TRBV20-1 and TRBJ2-5, with 9 bases fitting TRBD1. CDR1 is DFQATT, CDR2 SNEGSKA, per germline (reference sequence). The CDR3 is made up of 18 amino acids. V was clipped by 1 base and J by 4 bases; unmatched bases: 16.

This clonotype was seen more than once but under ten times. The chain has TRBV4-2 and TRBJ2-5; D unresolved. The germline V gene encodes CDR1 LGHNA and CDR2 YNFKEQ. The CDR3 consists of 12 residues. The V end lost 10 bases, the J end lost 1 base, and 10 bases lay between the germline ends. DNA of the CDR3: TGTGCCAAGACCTATGGCCAAGAGACCCAGTACTTC. It encodes CAKTYGQETQYF.

The V gene is TRBV28, the J gene TRBJ2-7; 8 nucleotides agree with TRBD1. The CDR3 loop spans 16 amino acids. CDR1 and CDR2 (germline): MDHEN, SYDVKM. After removal of 7 bases from V and 4 bases from J, the junction contained 15 bases not matched to a gene. CDR3 region: CASTPGGRGLKYEQYF. As DNA, the CDR3 is TGTGCCAGCACCCCCGGTGGCAGGGGGCTCAAGTACGAGCAGTACTTC.

This clonotype was observed at least ten times. The rearrangement uses TRBV11-2 and TRBJ2-1; 12 bases line up with TRBD2. Looked up from germline, CDR1 is SGHAT and CDR2 is FQNNGV. The CDR3 covers 18 residues. V trimming: 7 bases; J trimming: 0 bases; junction bases outside the gene matches: 10. The CDR3 coding sequence is TGTGCCAGCAACGAAGCGGGACTAGCGGGTAGCTCCTACAATGAGCAGTTCTTC. The encoded protein is CASNEAGLAGSSYNEQFF.

The table lists this clonotype with a few counts. J is TRBJ2-1 and V is TRBV6-1; 7 bases agree with TRBD1. Germline V lookup: CDR1 MNHNS, CDR2 SASEGT. The CDR3 sequence is 13 residues long. V gave up 7 bases and J gave up 9 bases; unmatched junction bases: 9. CDR3 residues: CASKTGHYGEQFF. The DNA of the CDR3 is TGTGCCAGCAAGACAGGGCACTACGGTGAGCAGTTCTTC.

This chain uses TRBV6-2 or TRBV6-3 with TRBJ2-7, with D possibly TRBD2 on 6 matching bases. The CDR3 spans 13 residues. CDR1 and CDR2 from the germline V gene are MNHEY and SVGEGT. Trimming removed 2 bases at V and 6 bases at J, with 11 bases between. The chain's CDR3 is CASSYGEASEQYF. The CDR3 DNA sequence: TGTGCCAGCAGTTACGGGGAGGCGTCCGAGCAGTACTTC.

The chain couples TRBV10-3 to TRBJ2-2, with TRBD2 as a possible D gene (6 bases). The CDR3 is 15 amino acids. Trimming removed 2 bases at V and 4 bases at J, with 11 bases between. Germline values: CDR1 ENHRY, CDR2 SYGVKD. This CDR3 is CAISEGGLGTGELFF. CDR3 nucleotides: TGTGCCATCAGTGAGGGGGGACTCGGCACCGGGGAGCTGTTTTTT.

In its sample, this clonotype was seen many times. The chain recombines TRBV12-3 or TRBV12-4 with TRBJ2-3, with 7 bases fitting TRBD1. The CDR3 consists of 13 residues. With V trimmed by 10 bases and J by 2 bases, 6 bases remained unmatched. The CDR3 is CAIKTGNTDTQYF. In nucleotides, the CDR3 is TGTGCCATAAAGACAGGGAACACAGATACGCAGTATTTT.